This T cell receptor (beta chain) stems from a study of cytotoxic CD8 clonotypes in ibrutinib-treated CLL. Notes on the study in general: Clonality went up at the time of ibrutinib response, stayed stable in sustained remission, and later dropped back toward its baseline level at progression.

As for this clone: The antigen remains undetermined.

Here immunoSEQ multiplex PCR was the method, and the copy in TCRdb shows in-frame clones only, minus some. The sample has under 200,000 clones; approximately 80% are singletons. The sequence came from a human donor with chronic lymphocytic leukemia. Sequencing was performed on PBMCs, taken after 24 months of ibrutinib treatment.

CDR3: CASSLTYVRESYEQYF. The CDR3 bases are TGTGCCAGCAGTTTAACGTACGTTAGGGAGAGCTACGAGCAGTACTTC. V and J are TRBV27 and TRBJ2-7; possibly TRBD2 for D (5 bases). V was shortened by 2 bases and J by 3 bases, with 17 bases between the two germline ends. Germline CDR1 is MNHEY and CDR2 is SMNVEV (reference sequence). This CDR3 region has 16 residues.